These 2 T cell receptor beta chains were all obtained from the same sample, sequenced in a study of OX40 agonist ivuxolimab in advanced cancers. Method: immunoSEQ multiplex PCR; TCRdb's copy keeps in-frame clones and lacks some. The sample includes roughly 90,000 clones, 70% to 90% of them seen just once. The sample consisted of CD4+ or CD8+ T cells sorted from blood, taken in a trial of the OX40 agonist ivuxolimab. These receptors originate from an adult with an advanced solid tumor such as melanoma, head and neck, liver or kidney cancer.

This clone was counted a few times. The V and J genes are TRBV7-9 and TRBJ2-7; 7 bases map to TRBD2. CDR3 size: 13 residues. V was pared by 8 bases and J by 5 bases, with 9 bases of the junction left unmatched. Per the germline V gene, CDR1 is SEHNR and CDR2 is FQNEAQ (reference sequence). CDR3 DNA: TGTGCCAGCGCAAAGACTAGCAGCCACGAGCAGTACTTC. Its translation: CASAKTSSHEQYF.

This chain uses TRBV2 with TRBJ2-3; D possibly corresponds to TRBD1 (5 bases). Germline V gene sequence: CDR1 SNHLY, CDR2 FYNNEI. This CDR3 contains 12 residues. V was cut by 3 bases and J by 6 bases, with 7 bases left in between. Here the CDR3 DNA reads TGTGCCAGCAGTGAGCAGGGCGATACGCAGTATTTT. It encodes CASSEQGDTQYF.